The 28 T cell receptor beta chains below were found in one sample sequenced in a study of tumor and adjacent non-tumor tissue in lung cancer. The library came from three nested PCR rounds adapted from ARM-PCR protocols. A single record per CDR3 protein comes from TCRdb applying MiXCR to the multiplex PCR reads. Of approximately 120,000 distinct CDR3 sequences listed, over 65% are singletons. RNA was extracted from bulk tissue without any cell sorting. Sequenced material: lung tumor tissue. These receptors came from a man in his thirties or forties with non-small cell lung cancer.

As regards this clonotype: At one end the junction does not follow the germline gene, possibly because of a read error. CDR3 in DNA: TGTGCCAACAGCTGGGTGGTACTAGCGGTTCCCCGAAGCAATGAGCAGTACTTC. It yields the protein CANSWVVLAVPRSNEQYF. The chain employs TRBV11-3 and TRBJ2-1, with TRBD2 matching over 8 bases. The J call may not be correct, given that the DNA end is closer to TRBJ2-7. The CDR3 sequence is 18 residues long. Germline CDR1 and CDR2: SGHNT and YENEEA.

Comment on this clonotype: An end of the junction does not agree with germline; a read error may underlie this. The rearrangement joins TRBV7-2 to TRBJ2-2; D possibly corresponds to TRBD2 (7 bases). Germline-derived CDR1 and CDR2 are SGHTA and FQGNSA. There are 15 residues in the CDR3. The CDR3 DNA sequence: TGTGTCAGCAGCTTAGGGGGGGGGAACACCGGGGAGCTGTTTTTT. Its translation: CVSSLGGGNTGELFF. The variable domain in full, with the rest retrieved from reference TRBV7-2 and TRBJ2-2, is GAGVSQSPSNKVTEKGKDVELRCDPISGHTALYWYRQSLGQGLEFLIYFQGNSAPDKSGLPSDRFSAERTGGSVSTLTIQRTQQEDSAVYLCVSSLGGGNTGELFFGEGSRLTVL.

Of note for this clonotype: With a much larger clone just one base away, this may be a read error. The rearrangement joins TRBV29-1 to TRBJ2-7; a possible D gene is TRBD1 (5 bases). Germline V lookup: CDR1 SQVTM, CDR2 ANQGSEA. V was pared by 4 bases and J by 5 bases, with 18 bases between. CDR3 size: 14 residues. As DNA, the CDR3 is TGCAGCGTTGTGTACCATGGGGCAGGAAACGAGCAGTACTTC. This encodes CSVVYHGAGNEQYF.

The chain carries TRBV19 and TRBJ1-5; TRBD1 matches at 7 bases. V trimming: 5 bases; J trimming: 7 bases; junction bases outside the gene matches: 11. Germline values: CDR1 LNHDA, CDR2 SQIVND (reference sequence). The CDR3 runs 15 residues. The CDR3 spells CASSPLTGTGQPQHF. The CDR3 nucleotides are TGTGCCAGTAGTCCGTTGACAGGGACGGGGCAGCCCCAGCATTTT.

J is TRBJ2-3 and V is TRBV11-3; D remains unclear. This CDR3 has 15 residues. V lost 5 bases and J lost 4, with 16 bases in between. Germline V lookup: CDR1 SGHNT, CDR2 YENEEA. Here the CDR3 DNA reads TGTGCCAGCAGCGACCGGCTAGGAAGCGCAGATACGCAGTATTTT. As protein: CASSDRLGSADTQYF.

The chain links TRBV4-1 to TRBJ2-7; 7 bases are a match to TRBD2. The CDR3 totals 16 residues. CDR1 is MGHRA, CDR2 YSYEKL, per germline. V lost 1 base and J lost 13; bases outside the gene matches: 19. CDR3 residues: CASSQASGTTIYDQYF. The CDR3 DNA sequence: TGCGCCAGCAGCCAAGCTTCGGGGACTACCATATACGACCAATACTTC.

In the case of this clonotype: This may be a read error, as it is one base from a much larger clone. This chain connects TRBV20-1 to TRBJ2-1, with D maybe TRBD2 (6 bases). CDR3 length equals 14 residues. Germline assignment: CDR1 DFQATT and CDR2 SNEGSKA (reference sequence). For the CDR3, the DNA is TGCAGTGCTAGCTCCTGGAGGGGCTACGATGAGCAGTTCTTC. Protein sequence: CSASSWRGYDEQFF.

The CDR3 bases are TGTGCCACCAGCTCCGGGACAACGGTCACAGATACGCAGTATTTT. It codes for CATSSGTTVTDTQYF. J is TRBJ2-3 and V is TRBV24-1; tentative D call: TRBD1 (6 bases). This CDR3 region has 15 residues. V lost 7 bases and J 2 bases, leaving 15 bases between the germline ends. CDR1 is KGHDR and CDR2 is SFDVKD in the germline V gene.

This clonotype showed up many times. The J gene is TRBJ1-6, the V gene TRBV6-1; TRBD1 aligns across 9 bases. In germline, CDR1 is MNHNS, CDR2 SASEGT. The CDR3 has 13 amino acids. V lost 7 bases and J lost 8; bases outside the gene matches: 3. This CDR3 reads CASTRDRDSPLHF. The DNA of the CDR3 is TGTGCCAGCACACGGGACAGGGATTCACCCCTCCACTTT.

A word on this clonotype: Compared with germline, one end of the junction differs, possibly owing to a read error. The chain joins TRBV4-1 to TRBJ2-7; 8 bases map to TRBD1. In germline, CDR1 is MGHRA, CDR2 YSYEKL. This CDR3 contains 15 residues. This CDR3 is CASNQDPDRVREQYF. The CDR3, as DNA: TGCGCCAGCAACCAAGATCCGGACAGGGTCCGTGAGCAGTACTTC.

As for this clonotype: A much larger clonotype is one base distant, so this may be a read error. The rearrangement uses TRBV20-1 and TRBJ1-2; TRBD1 is a possible D gene (6 bases). Trimming removed 5 bases at V and 4 bases at J, with 17 bases between. Germline V lookup: CDR1 DFQATT, CDR2 SNEGSKA (reference sequence). The CDR3 spans 14 residues. The CDR3 DNA reads as TGCAGTGCTCGTCAGGGGACGCGAATCTATGGCTACACCTTC. As protein: CSARQGTRIYGYTF.

This chain joins TRBV5-1 and TRBJ1-1, with 8 bases fitting TRBD1. Germline lookup yields CDR1 SGHRS and CDR2 YFSETQ. This CDR3 is 14 amino acids long. The ends lost 2 bases at V and 1 base at J; junction bases unmatched: 1. CDR3 DNA: TGCGCCAGCAGCTTTGGGACAGGGAACACTGAAGCTTTCTTT. Translating gives CASSFGTGNTEAFF.

Only a few counts were recorded for this clonotype. The chain links TRBV5-1 to TRBJ1-1; no definite D call. The CDR3 runs to 13 residues. CDR1 and CDR2 from the germline V gene are SGHRS and YFSETQ. V was shortened by 0 bases and J by 1 base, with 4 bases between the two germline ends. Written as DNA, the CDR3 is TGCGCCAGCAGCTTGGCCGGGAACACTGAAGCTTTCTTT. This encodes CASSLAGNTEAFF.

About this clonotype itself: Possible read error: a much larger clone is one base away. This chain links TRBV12-3 or TRBV12-4 with TRBJ2-7, with 7 bases identical to TRBD2. The CDR3 length is 14 residues. The CDR3 region has the DNA TGTGACAGCAGTTTATACGGGACTACTTACGAGCAGTACTTC. Translating gives CDSSLYGTTYEQYF.

A note on this clonotype: A much larger clone lies a single base off, so this may be a read error. This rearrangement joins TRBV20-1 to TRBJ2-1, with a possible D match to TRBD1 (5 bases). The CDR3 loop spans 13 amino acids. The V gene's germline CDR1 is DFQATT and CDR2 SNEGSKA (reference sequence). The CDR3 DNA reads TGCAGTGTTAGAAGGCAGGGCTTCAATGAGCAGTTCTTC. Amino acid sequence: CSVRRQGFNEQFF.

In regard to this clonotype: A read error is possible here, since a much larger clone lies one base away. The genes are TRBV12-5 and TRBJ2-2; TRBD1 aligns across 7 bases. The V gene's germline CDR1 is LGHNT and CDR2 FRNRAP. The J segment lost 0 bases and the V segment lost 5 bases, leaving 3 bases of the junction unmatched. This CDR3 region has 15 residues. CDR3 residues: CASGTGTANTGELFF. CDR3 coding DNA: TGTGCTAGTGGTACGGGGACAGCGAACACCGGGGAGCTGTTTTTT. Full variable domain (rest looked up from reference TRBV12-5 and TRBJ2-2): DARVTQTPRHKVTEMGQEVTMRCQPILGHNTVFWYRQTMMQGLELLAYFRNRAPLDDSGMPKDRFSAEMPDATLATLKIQPSEPRDSAVYFCASGTGTANTGELFFGEGSRLTVL.

Points on this clonotype: This may arise from a read error, as a much more abundant clone is one base away. The conserved closing phenylalanine or tryptophan is absent in this CDR3, likely reflecting a read error. The V gene is TRBV12-3 or TRBV12-4, the J gene TRBJ1-4; no reliable D call. V lost 6 bases and J 8 bases, leaving 10 bases between the germline ends. The CDR3 is made up of 12 amino acids. CDR3 bases: TGTGCCAGCAGAGCTAATTGGGAAAAACTGTTTTAT. This translates into CASRANWEKLFY.

This clonotype qualifies as medium-sized. V and J are TRBV11-2 and TRBJ2-7; a weak D match, TRBD2 (5 bases). Germline V gene lookup returns CDR1 SGHAT and CDR2 FQNNGV. V lost 0 bases and J 0 bases, leaving 12 bases between the germline ends. This CDR3 region has 16 residues. The CDR3 loop reads CASSLDGGPSSYEQYF. The CDR3 region has the DNA TGTGCCAGCAGCTTAGATGGCGGGCCTTCCTCCTACGAGCAGTACTTC.

With regard to this clonotype: A read error may explain this, as a much larger clone is one base away. This rearrangement joins TRBV20-1 to TRBJ2-7, with D perhaps matching TRBD2 (5 bases). V lost 3 bases to trimming and J lost 1 base, with 10 bases between them. The CDR3 runs 13 residues. Germline assignment: CDR1 DFQATT and CDR2 SNEGSKA (reference sequence). The CDR3 loop is CSASGMISYEQYF. Here the CDR3 DNA reads TGCAGTGCTAGCGGGATGATTTCCTACGAGCAGTACTTC.

On this clonotype: The junction departs from the called germline gene at one end, perhaps through a read error. This chain joins TRBV6-1 and TRBJ2-2; 7 bases match TRBD1. Germline V gives CDR1 MNHNS, CDR2 SASEGT. The CDR3 contains 15 residues. CDR3 sequence: CVSIQGTVPTGELFF. The CDR3, as DNA: TGTGTCAGCATACAAGGGACAGTCCCAACCGGGGAGCTGTTTTTT.

This clonotype was counted between two and nine times. V usage is TRBV5-1 and J usage is TRBJ2-5, with D unclear. Trimming stripped 4 bases from V and 3 bases from J, with 4 bases between. Germline V gene lookup returns CDR1 SGHRS and CDR2 YFSETQ. CDR3 size: 11 residues. The chain's CDR3 is CASSNEETQYF. The DNA of the CDR3 is TGCGCCAGCAGCAACGAAGAGACCCAGTACTTC.

This clonotype is a singleton in its sample. A read error may account for a junction end that differs from germline. V gene TRBV6-1 combines with J gene TRBJ2-2, with TRBD2 matching 7 bases. Germline lookup yields CDR1 MNHNS and CDR2 SASEGT. This CDR3 region has 13 residues. The chain's CDR3 is CTSSEGRAGELFF. The DNA of the CDR3 is TGTACCAGCAGTGAAGGGAGGGCCGGGGAGCTGTTTTTT.

Note on this clonotype: One end of the junction fails to match germline, which may point to a read error. V usage is TRBV11-2 and J usage is TRBJ1-1; unclear D gene. CDR3 length: 13 residues. In germline, CDR1 is SGHAT, CDR2 FQNNGV. In DNA form, the CDR3 reads TGTGCCAGTAGCTTAGACGAAAACACTGAAGCTTTATTT. This encodes CASSLDENTEALF.

There are a few counts of this clonotype. The chain links TRBV7-9 to TRBJ2-1, with D unresolved. The germline CDR1 and CDR2 sequences are SEHNR and FQNEAQ (reference sequence). This CDR3 has 12 amino acids. Trimming took 2 bases from V and 10 from J, leaving 9 bases between them. The CDR3 DNA is TGTGCCAGCAGCTTACAGGCTCGGGAGCAGTTCTTC. As protein: CASSLQAREQFF.

The chain joins TRBV11-2 to TRBJ2-2; D not resolved. Trimming removed 10 bases at V and 6 bases at J, with 12 bases between. CDR1 is SGHAT, CDR2 FQNNGV, per germline. This CDR3 comprises 12 residues. This CDR3 is CANRSMPGELFF. The CDR3 nucleotides read TGTGCCAACAGATCCATGCCCGGGGAGCTGTTTTTT.

Notes on this clonotype: A much bigger clone sits one base away, suggesting this may be a read error. V and J are TRBV6-5 and TRBJ2-1; D unclear. The CDR3 covers 14 residues. Germline CDR1 reads MNHEY; CDR2 reads SVGAGI. CDR3 region: CASSYSGTNIEHFF. CDR3 sequence (DNA): TGTGCCAGCAGTTACTCGGGTACGAACATTGAGCATTTCTTC.

The rearrangement links TRBV5-5 to TRBJ2-7; D remains ambiguous. V lost 7 bases to trimming and J lost 0 bases, with 5 bases between them. The CDR3 sequence is 11 residues long. CDR1 SGHKS and CDR2 YYEKEE come from the germline V gene (reference sequence). CDR3 loop: CASASSYEQYF. The CDR3 DNA follows: TGTGCCAGCGCCTCCTCCTACGAGCAGTACTTC.

The rearrangement uses TRBV20-1 and TRBJ1-2, with TRBD1 matching 7 bases. After removal of 7 bases from V and 2 bases from J, the junction contained 10 bases not matched to a gene. Germline V lookup: CDR1 DFQATT, CDR2 SNEGSKA (reference sequence). The CDR3 has 14 residues. CDR3 DNA: TGCAGTGTTAGTTTAGACAGGGTAAACTATGGCTACACCTTC. Its translation: CSVSLDRVNYGYTF.